This entry is about one TCR beta chain. The antigen is unknown. The record originates from a study of T cell responses to AZD1222 COVID-19 vaccine. Findings and caveats of the study: Mostly white British, mostly female donors; authors suggested clonal diversity may be underestimated. Only a handful of AZD1222 recipients tested seropositive at baseline. Across spike, vaccine-associated CD4 TCRs were found, dominant at 160-218 and 743-854. Compared with day 0, the breadth and depth of the Spike-specific TCR repertoire rose significantly after two doses of AZD1222.

Trimming removed 0 bases at V and 8 bases at J, with 14 bases between. CDR3 size: 15 residues. CDR1 and CDR2 from the germline V gene are MNHEY and SMNVEV (reference sequence). TCRdb keeps only in-frame clones here, not all; method: immunoSEQ multiplex PCR. The sample consists of around 160,000 clones, 75% to 85% of them appearing once. Specimen: peripheral blood, collected on day 0 of MenACWY control vaccination. This TCR was recovered from an adult in good health. The V and J genes are TRBV27 and TRBJ1-5, with a tentative D call TRBD1 (6 bases). This CDR3 is CASSLSYRAPEPQHF. CDR3 coding DNA: TGTGCCAGCAGTTTATCGTACAGGGCTCCGGAGCCCCAGCATTTT.